The T cell receptor beta chain described here comes from a study of blood T cell repertoires in COVID-19. Profiled with immunoSEQ multiplex PCR; TCRdb holds only in-frame clones, not every one. The sample has about 200,000 clones, around 86% seen once; the top ten hold just under 9%. V was pared by 6 bases and J by 4 bases, with 16 bases between. This CDR3 is 15 amino acids long. Per the germline V gene, CDR1 is SNHLY and CDR2 is FYNNEI. This TCR was sampled from a woman in her forties or fifties with acute COVID-19. The sample comprised PBMCs or T cells enriched from blood (not recorded which). The gene calls are TRBV2 and TRBJ1-5, with a possible D match to TRBD1 (6 bases). DNA for the CDR3: TGTGCCAGCAGGTACCATGGACAGTCTAATCAGCCCCAGCATTTT. Residues: CASRYHGQSNQPQHF.